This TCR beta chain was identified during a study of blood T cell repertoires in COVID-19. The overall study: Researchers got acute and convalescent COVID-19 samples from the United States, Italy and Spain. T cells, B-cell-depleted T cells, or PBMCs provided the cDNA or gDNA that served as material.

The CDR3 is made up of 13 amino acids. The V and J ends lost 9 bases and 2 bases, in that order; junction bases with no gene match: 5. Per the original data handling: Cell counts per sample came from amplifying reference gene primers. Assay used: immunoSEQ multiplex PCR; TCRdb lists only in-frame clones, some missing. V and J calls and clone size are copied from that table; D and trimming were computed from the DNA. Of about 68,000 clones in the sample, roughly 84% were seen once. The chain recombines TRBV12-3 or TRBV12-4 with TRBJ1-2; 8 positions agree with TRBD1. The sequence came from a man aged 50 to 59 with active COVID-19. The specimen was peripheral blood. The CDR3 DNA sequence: TGTGCCAGTTCGGACAGGGTAAACTATGGCTACACCTTC. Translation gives CASSDRVNYGYTF.